The TCR beta chain described here comes from a study of neurological immune-mediated disorders. Whole-study findings and limits: Expanded clones shared no CDR3 amino acid sequences across subjects, suggesting private repertoires in all groups. In HTLV-1-associated myelopathy, TCR clonal expansion was greatest, whereas multiple sclerosis had the least, falling below healthy controls.

Template-switch 5'RACE cDNA synthesis added a 10-nucleotide unique molecular identifier. Each CDR3 protein is one row after TCRdb ran MiXCR on the 5' RACE reads. The sample shows more than 55,000 distinct CDR3 sequences, around 9.7% of them seen only once. Many counts were recorded for this clonotype. No antigen is known for it. Time point noted: longitudinal time-point 2. As healthy controls, volunteers from a blood bank in Maryland, USA, were used. The CDR3 consists of 15 residues. With V trimmed by 4 bases and J by 3 bases, 8 bases remained unmatched. Germline loops: CDR1 SGHRS, CDR2 YFSETQ. V gene TRBV5-1 combines with J gene TRBJ2-7; 9 positions match TRBD1. This TCR was sampled from a man between 25 and 39 years old in good health. Material for sequencing was PBMCs. CDR3 loop: CASSPGTGSFYEQYF. The CDR3 bases are TGCGCCAGCAGCCCCGGGACAGGGAGTTTCTACGAGCAGTACTTC.